Here is one TCR beta chain with its context. Its antigen remains undetermined. No quality values exist for individual bases; no much larger clone is one base distant. CDR1 and CDR2, looked up from the germline V gene (reference sequence), are DFQATT and SNEGSKA. The CDR3 holds 16 amino acids from the cysteine to the phenylalanine. Only the CDR3 part of the read is kept: 48 bases, read in frame from the first base. The germline V end is reduced by 1 base and the J end by 2 bases; junction bases left unmatched: 10. The library relied on PCR. TCRdb lists the instrument as Illumina HiSeq 4000. High-throughput sequencing was used to profile the TCR beta-chain CDR3 region of each patient. Processing in the source paper ran as follows. A classifier to discriminate distant-metastatic papillary thyroid cancer patients was built from CDR3 differences across clinicopathological groups. The Shannon index was used to assess repertoire diversity, and the Morisita-Horn index was used to assess tumor-blood repertoire similarity. TCRdb reran the public reads through fastp at Q25 and MiXCR, keeping productive beta chains. None of the V and J calls come from the authors' own analysis; TCRdb made them. The sample yields some 55,000 clones; more than 25% were counted once. Approximately 16% of the sample belongs to the ten largest clones.

The sample originates from a study of metastatic and nonmetastatic thyroid tumors (dated by TCRdb to 2019 to 2021). For the study in its entirety: Repertoires were compared across peripheral blood and tumor or nodule tissue samples from malignant and benign thyroid patients. Findings and caveats that apply to the study as a whole: In both blood and tumor samples, TCR beta diversity was reported to be significantly higher in malignant tumors than in benign nodules.

No treatment had been received by any patient before thyroid surgery. Patient clinical samples collected from about 2012 to 2019 were retrospectively analysed using T-cell receptor beta sequencing. The rearranged segments are TRBV20-1 and TRBJ2-7; TRBD2 fits 8 bases in the junction. This sequence was found in a female donor with papillary thyroid cancer or a benign thyroid nodule (not recorded which). Some clones in this sample may be carry-over from other donors' samples. Sequenced: blood. The DNA reads as follows: TGCAGTGCTAGAGGGGGGAGCGGGAGCTCCCCCTACGAGCAGTACTTC. The resulting protein is CSARGGSGSSPYEQYF.